The 7 T cell receptor beta chains reported below all come from one sample, sequenced in a study of control samples from healthy donors and cancer patients. This table comes from immunoSEQ multiplex PCR, and its TCRdb copy is limited to in-frame clones, with some not included. Seen here are under 60,000 clones, over 90% observed once, and the top ten hold roughly a quarter. Sequencing was performed on PBMCs. The receptor source for this set is a woman aged 50 to 60 with head and neck cancer.

The chain has TRBV30 and TRBJ1-2, with no clear D. Trimming shortened V by 3 bases and J by 6 bases, and 14 bases separated the two germline ends. The CDR3 totals 13 residues. Germline lookup yields CDR1 GTSNPN and CDR2 SVGIG (reference sequence). As DNA, the CDR3 is TGTGCCTGGAGCCCCGGGCTAAGGGATGGCTACACCTTC. It is translated as CAWSPGLRDGYTF.

V is TRBV19 and J is TRBJ1-1; D is undetermined. Germline-derived CDR1 and CDR2 are LNHDA and SQIVND (reference sequence). CDR3 length: 12 residues. Trimming left V 3 bases short and J 5 bases short, with 7 bases between. The CDR3 DNA reads TGTGCCAGTAGTATTGGGGAGACTGAAGCTTTCTTT. Translated: CASSIGETEAFF. Drawing the rest from reference TRBV19 and TRBJ1-1, the complete variable domain is DGGITQSPKYLFRKEGQNVTLSCEQNLNHDAMYWYRQDPGQGLRLIYYSQIVNDFQKGDIAEGYSVSREKKESFPLTVTSAQKNPTAFYLCASSIGETEAFFGQGTRLTVV.

The V call is TRBV7-2, the J call TRBJ2-3, with 7 positions matching TRBD2. This CDR3 spans 14 amino acids. CDR1 is SGHTA and CDR2 is FQGNSA in the germline V gene. After removal of 5 bases from V and 2 bases from J, the junction contained 4 bases not matched to a gene. This chain's CDR3 is CASSPGRFTDTQYF. CDR3 coding DNA: TGTGCCAGCAGCCCCGGGAGGTTCACAGATACGCAGTATTTT.

The chain is built from TRBV3-1 (or the pseudogene TRBV3-2) and TRBJ2-2; TRBD1 or TRBD2 may be the D gene (6 bases each). The CDR3 covers 15 residues. The germline V and J ends were trimmed by 4 bases and 0 bases, with 9 bases remaining between them. CDR1 and CDR2 (germline): LGHDT, YNNKEL (reference sequence). The CDR3 loop is CASSRGTTNTGELFF. In nucleotides, the CDR3 is TGTGCCAGCAGCCGCGGGACAACGAACACCGGGGAGCTGTTTTTT.

A single count supports this clone. This sequence joins TRBV28 and TRBJ1-2; D is possibly TRBD1 (6 bases). V dropped 3 bases and J dropped 3 bases, with 11 bases sitting between them. This CDR3 comprises 14 residues. Germline-derived CDR1 and CDR2 are MDHEN and SYDVKM. DNA of the CDR3: TGTGCCAGCAGTTTGACCCGGACAGACTATGGCTACACCTTC. This translates into CASSLTRTDYGYTF.

The V call is TRBV27, the J call TRBJ1-1, with TRBD1 matching 7 bases. This CDR3 is built from 16 residues. Germline CDR1 is MNHEY and CDR2 is SMNVEV (reference sequence). J gave up 5 bases and V 3 bases, and 12 bases lay outside the gene matches. The DNA for the CDR3 is TGTGCCAGCAGTTTGGGGCAGGGGGTAAGTAAGACTGAAGCTTTCTTT. Translated, it gives CASSLGQGVSKTEAFF.

V is TRBV7-9 and J is TRBJ2-3; D gene ambiguous. Germline V lookup: CDR1 SEHNR, CDR2 FQNEAQ (reference sequence). The CDR3 is 16 amino acids. Trimming removed 1 base at V and 0 bases at J, with 11 bases between. CDR3 bases: TGTGCCAGCAGCTTAGTTGAACTCGCTAGCACAGATACGCAGTATTTT. Its translation is CASSLVELASTDTQYF.